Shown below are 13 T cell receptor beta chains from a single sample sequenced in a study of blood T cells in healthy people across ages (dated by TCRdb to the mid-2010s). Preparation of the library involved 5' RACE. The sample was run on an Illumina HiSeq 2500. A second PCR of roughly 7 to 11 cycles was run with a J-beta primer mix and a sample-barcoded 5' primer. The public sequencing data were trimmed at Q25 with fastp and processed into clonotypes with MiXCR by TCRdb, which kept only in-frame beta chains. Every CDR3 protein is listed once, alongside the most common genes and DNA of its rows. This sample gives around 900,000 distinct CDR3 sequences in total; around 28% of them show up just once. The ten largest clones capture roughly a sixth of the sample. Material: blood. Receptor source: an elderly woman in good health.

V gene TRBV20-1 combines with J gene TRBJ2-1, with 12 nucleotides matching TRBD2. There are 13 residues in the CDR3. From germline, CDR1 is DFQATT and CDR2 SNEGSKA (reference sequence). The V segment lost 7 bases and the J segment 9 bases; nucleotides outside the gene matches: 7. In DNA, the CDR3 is TGCAGTGGTAAGACTAGCGGGAGTGGTGAGCAGTTCTTC. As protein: CSGKTSGSGEQFF.

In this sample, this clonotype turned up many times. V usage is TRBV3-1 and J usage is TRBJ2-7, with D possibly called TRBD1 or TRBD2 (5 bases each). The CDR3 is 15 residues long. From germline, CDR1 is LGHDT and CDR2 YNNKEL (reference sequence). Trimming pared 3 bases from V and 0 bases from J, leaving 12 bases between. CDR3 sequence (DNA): TGTGCCAGCAGCCATCCCGGGACCCACTCCTACGAGCAGTACTTC. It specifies CASSHPGTHSYEQYF.

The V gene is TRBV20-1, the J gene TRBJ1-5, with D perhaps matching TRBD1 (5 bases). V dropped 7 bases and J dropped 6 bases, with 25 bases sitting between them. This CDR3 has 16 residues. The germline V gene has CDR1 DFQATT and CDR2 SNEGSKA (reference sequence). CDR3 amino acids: CSVQPTGGTSVQPQHF. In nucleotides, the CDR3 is TGCAGTGTCCAGCCAACAGGTGGCACATCGGTTCAGCCCCAGCATTTT.

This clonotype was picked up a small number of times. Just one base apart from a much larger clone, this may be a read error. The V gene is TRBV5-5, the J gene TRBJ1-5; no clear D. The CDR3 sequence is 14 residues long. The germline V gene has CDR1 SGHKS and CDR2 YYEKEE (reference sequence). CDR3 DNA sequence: TGTGCCAGCAGCTTCGGTCAGACGAATCAGCTCCAGCATTTT. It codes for CASSFGQTNQLQHF.

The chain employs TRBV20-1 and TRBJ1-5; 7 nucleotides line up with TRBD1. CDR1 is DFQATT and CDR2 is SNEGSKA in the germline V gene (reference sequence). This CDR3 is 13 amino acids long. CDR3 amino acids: CRGGRGPNQPQHF. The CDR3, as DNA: TGCAGAGGGGGCAGGGGACCTAATCAGCCCCAGCATTTT.

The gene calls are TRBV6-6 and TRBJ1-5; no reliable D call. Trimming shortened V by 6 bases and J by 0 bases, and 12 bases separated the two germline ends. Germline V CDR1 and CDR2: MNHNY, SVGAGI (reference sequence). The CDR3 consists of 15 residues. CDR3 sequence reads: CASREGTYSNQPQHF. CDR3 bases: TGTGCCAGCAGGGAGGGAACGTATAGCAATCAGCCCCAGCATTTT.

CDR3 DNA: TGTGCCAGCAGCTTGGCCGGGCCTCTCGGCTACACCTTC. Protein: CASSLAGPLGYTF. The chain joins TRBV5-4 to TRBJ1-2; D remains ambiguous. The germline CDR1 and CDR2 sequences are SGHNT and YYREEE (reference sequence). Trimming removed 0 bases from V and 8 bases from J, with 11 bases in between. This CDR3 comprises 13 residues.

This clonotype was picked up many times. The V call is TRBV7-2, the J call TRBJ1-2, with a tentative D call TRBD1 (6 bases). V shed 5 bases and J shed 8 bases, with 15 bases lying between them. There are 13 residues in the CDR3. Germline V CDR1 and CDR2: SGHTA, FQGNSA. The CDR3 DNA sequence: TGTGCCAGCAGCAAGAATACAGGGAGGGGCTACACCTTC. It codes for CASSKNTGRGYTF.

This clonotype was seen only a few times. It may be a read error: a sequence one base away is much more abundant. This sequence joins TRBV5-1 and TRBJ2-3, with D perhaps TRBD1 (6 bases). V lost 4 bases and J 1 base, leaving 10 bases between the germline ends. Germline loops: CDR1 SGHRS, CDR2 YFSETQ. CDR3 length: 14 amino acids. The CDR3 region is CASSRPGGTDTQYF. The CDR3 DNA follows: TGCGCCAGCAGCCGGCCAGGGGGCACAGATACGCAGTATTTT.

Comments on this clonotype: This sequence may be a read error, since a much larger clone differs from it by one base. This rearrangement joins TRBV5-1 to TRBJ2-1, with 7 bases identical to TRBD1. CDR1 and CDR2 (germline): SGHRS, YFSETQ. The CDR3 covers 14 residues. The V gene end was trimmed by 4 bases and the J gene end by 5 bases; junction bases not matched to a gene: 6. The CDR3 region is CASSERQGDNEQFF. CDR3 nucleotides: TGCGCCAGCAGCGAGAGACAGGGAGACAATGAGCAGTTCTTC.

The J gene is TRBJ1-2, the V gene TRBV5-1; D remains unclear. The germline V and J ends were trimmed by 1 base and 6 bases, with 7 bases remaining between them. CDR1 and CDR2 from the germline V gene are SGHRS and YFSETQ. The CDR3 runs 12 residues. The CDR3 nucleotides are TGCGCCAGCAGCTTGAATGGGGATGGCTACACCTTC. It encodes CASSLNGDGYTF.

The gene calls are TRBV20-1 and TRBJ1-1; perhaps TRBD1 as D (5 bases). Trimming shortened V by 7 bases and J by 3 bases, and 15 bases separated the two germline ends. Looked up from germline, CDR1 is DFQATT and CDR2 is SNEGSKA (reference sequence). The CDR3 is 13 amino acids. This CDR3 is CSGHWGWDTEAFF. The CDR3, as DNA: TGCAGTGGGCACTGGGGGTGGGACACTGAAGCTTTCTTT.

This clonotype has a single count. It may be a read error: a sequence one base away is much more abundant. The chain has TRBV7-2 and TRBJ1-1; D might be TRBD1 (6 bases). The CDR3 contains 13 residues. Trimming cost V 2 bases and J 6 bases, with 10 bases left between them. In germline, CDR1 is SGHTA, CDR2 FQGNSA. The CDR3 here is CASSLQRGSEAFF. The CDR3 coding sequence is TGTGCCAGCAGCTTACAAAGGGGGTCTGAAGCTTTCTTT.